This section outlines one T cell receptor (beta chain) sequence together with its context. V lost 4 bases to trimming and J lost 6 bases; unmatched junction nucleotides: 6. This CDR3 has 15 amino acids. CDR1 and CDR2 from the germline V gene are MNHEY and SVGAGI. The sample is drawn from a study of CD8 T cells in Susac syndrome. An input of about 0.5 to 1 ug of RNA was subjected to reverse transcription using random hexamers. TCRdb re-called the immunoSEQ multiplex PCR reads through MiXCR, storing one row per CDR3 protein. Of 150,000 to 180,000 distinct CDR3 sequences listed, around 95% are singletons.

The source material was CD8+ T cells from PBMCs. This receptor was obtained from a human donor with multiple sclerosis. V gene TRBV6-5 combines with J gene TRBJ2-1; 10 nucleotides line up with TRBD1. CDR3 nucleotides: TGTGCCAGCAGTTCCCCCGGGACAGGGGTCAATGAGCAGTTCTTC. Translating it yields CASSSPGTGVNEQFF.